This T cell receptor beta chain comes out of a study of OX40 agonist ivuxolimab in advanced cancers. Study at large: Patients received ivuxolimab, an agonistic anti-OX40 (CD134) antibody. Previous treatment with anti-PD-1, anti-PD-L1 or anti-CTLA-4 therapy was allowed; less than 45% had received some.

The repertoire was sequenced with immunoSEQ multiplex PCR; TCRdb's copy has only in-frame clones and lacks some. There are about 62,000 clones in the sample; 80% to 95% occur only once, and 10% to 15% lies in the top ten. This CDR3 is 14 amino acids long. J lost 5 bases, V lost 4 bases, and 5 bases had no gene match. Germline V lookup: CDR1 LGHNA, CDR2 YNFKEQ. Source: CD4+ or CD8+ T cells sorted from blood, taken in a trial of the OX40 agonist ivuxolimab. The clonotype comes from an adult with an advanced solid tumor such as melanoma, head and neck, liver or kidney cancer. The V gene is TRBV4-2, the J gene TRBJ1-2; 9 positions match TRBD1. CDR3 in DNA: TGTGCCAGCAGCCCTCGGACAGGGGAGTATGGCTACACCTTC. Translated, it gives CASSPRTGEYGYTF.